This record covers a single TCR beta chain. Its antigen is not known. The assay was immunoSEQ multiplex PCR, and TCRdb's table has in-frame clones only and misses some. Of some 130,000 clones in the sample, about 87% were seen once. This CDR3 comprises 12 residues. J was trimmed by 4 bases and V by 7 bases; bases with no gene match: 2. Germline CDR1 is SEHNR and CDR2 is FQNEAQ (reference sequence). The data derive from a study of T cell responses to AZD1222 COVID-19 vaccine. Study-wide findings and caveats: Donor demographics were predominantly white British with a female majority; clonal diversity may be underestimated.

The V call is TRBV7-9, the J call TRBJ1-2; TRBD1 matches 8 bases. The source of this sequence is an adult in good health. The specimen comprised peripheral blood, sampled on day 0 of AZD1222 vaccination. Here the CDR3 reads CASTQGGYGYTF. CDR3 DNA: TGTGCCAGCACACAGGGGGGCTATGGCTACACCTTC.